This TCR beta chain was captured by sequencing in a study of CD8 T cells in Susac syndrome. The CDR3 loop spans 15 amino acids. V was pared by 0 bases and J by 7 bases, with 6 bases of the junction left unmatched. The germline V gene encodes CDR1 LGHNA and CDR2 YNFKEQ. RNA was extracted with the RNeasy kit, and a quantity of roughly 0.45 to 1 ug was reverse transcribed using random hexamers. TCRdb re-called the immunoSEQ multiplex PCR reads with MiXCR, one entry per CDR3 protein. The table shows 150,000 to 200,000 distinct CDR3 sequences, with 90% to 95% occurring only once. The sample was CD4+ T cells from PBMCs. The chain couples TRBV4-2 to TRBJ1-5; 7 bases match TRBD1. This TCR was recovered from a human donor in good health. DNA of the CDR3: TGTGCCAGCAGCCAAGATGGGCAGGGGGTACAGCCCCAGCATTTT. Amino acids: CASSQDGQGVQPQHF.